The T cell receptor (beta chain) described here comes from a study of beta chain features in type 1 diabetes. CDR1 is LGHNA, CDR2 YSLEER, per germline. This CDR3 is 15 amino acids long. The V gene lost 1 base and the J gene lost 0 bases, with 4 bases spanning the gap. Remarks on this clone: The same CDR3 can be traced to other DNA sequences in this sample.

TCRB transcripts that were expressed got sequenced, as all of the isolated RNA had been reverse transcribed. Assay used: immunoSEQ multiplex PCR; TCRdb lists only in-frame clones, some missing. The repertoire holds about 620,000 clones, with around 15% as singletons. The sequencing input was naive CD4+ T cells from blood. The sequence was collected from a man younger than 30 in good health. The J gene is TRBJ2-6, the V gene TRBV4-3; no clear D gene. DNA of the CDR3: TGCGCCAGCAGCCAAGTCGTCTCTGGGGCCAACGTCCTGACTTTC. Translated, it gives CASSQVVSGANVLTF.